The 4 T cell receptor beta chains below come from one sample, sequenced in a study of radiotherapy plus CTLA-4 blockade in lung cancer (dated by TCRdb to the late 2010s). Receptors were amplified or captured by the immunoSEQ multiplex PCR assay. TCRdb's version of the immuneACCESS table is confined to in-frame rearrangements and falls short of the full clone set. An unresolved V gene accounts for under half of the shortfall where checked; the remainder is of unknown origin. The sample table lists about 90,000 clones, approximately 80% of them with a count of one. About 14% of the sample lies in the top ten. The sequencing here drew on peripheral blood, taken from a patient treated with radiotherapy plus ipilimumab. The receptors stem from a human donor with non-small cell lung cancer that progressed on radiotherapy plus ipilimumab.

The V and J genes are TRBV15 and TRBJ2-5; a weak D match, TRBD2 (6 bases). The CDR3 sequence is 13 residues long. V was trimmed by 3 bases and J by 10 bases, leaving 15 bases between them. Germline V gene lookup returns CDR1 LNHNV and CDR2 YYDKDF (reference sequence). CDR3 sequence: CATSSHIPGDQYF. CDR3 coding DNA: TGTGCCACCAGCAGCCACATCCCGGGGGACCAGTACTTC.

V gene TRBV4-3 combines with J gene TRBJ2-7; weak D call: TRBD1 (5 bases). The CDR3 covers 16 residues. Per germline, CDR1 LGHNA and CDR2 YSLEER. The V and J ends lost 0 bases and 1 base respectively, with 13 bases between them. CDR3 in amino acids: CASSQDFGQGSYEQYF. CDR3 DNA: TGCGCCAGCAGCCAAGATTTCGGGCAGGGATCCTACGAGCAGTACTTC.

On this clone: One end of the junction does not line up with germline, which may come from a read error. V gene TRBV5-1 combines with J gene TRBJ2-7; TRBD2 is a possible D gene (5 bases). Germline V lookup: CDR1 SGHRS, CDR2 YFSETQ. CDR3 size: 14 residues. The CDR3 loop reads CASSDVSGAYEQCF. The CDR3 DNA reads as TGCGCCAGCAGCGACGTGAGCGGAGCCTACGAGCAGTGCTTC. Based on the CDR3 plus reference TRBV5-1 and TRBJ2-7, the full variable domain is KAGVTQTPRYLIKTRGQQVTLSCSPISGHRSVSWYQQTPGQGLQFLFEYFSETQRNKGNFPGRFSGRQFSNSRSEMNVSTLELGDSALYLCASSDVSGAYEQCFGPGTRLTVT.

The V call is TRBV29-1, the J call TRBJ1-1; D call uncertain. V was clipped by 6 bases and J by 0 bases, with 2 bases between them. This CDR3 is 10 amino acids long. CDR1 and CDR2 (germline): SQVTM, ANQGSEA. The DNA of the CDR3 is TGCAGCGTCTTGAACACTGAAGCTTTCTTT. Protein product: CSVLNTEAFF.